Following are 13 T cell receptor beta chains from one sample sequenced in a study of T cells after yellow fever vaccination (dated by TCRdb to about 2019). Per the publication, the treatment or condition label means: live attenuated yellow fever vaccine strain. Library method: 5' RACE. The sequencing machine was an Illumina HiSeq 2500. Using fastp trimming at Q25 and MiXCR clonotype assembly, TCRdb reanalyzed the public sequencing data and kept in-frame beta chains. Entries are consolidated by CDR3 protein sequence, retaining the most common genes and DNA. This sample is represented by more than 250,000 distinct CDR3 sequences; about 6.9% of them were singletons. The ten largest account for about 18% of the sample. Sample: PBMCs, taken 35 to 50 days after the first yellow fever vaccination. The receptors come from a young man who received the YFV17D yellow fever vaccine.

This clonotype was seen a few times. CDR3 sequence: CASSLGGGDGYTF. In DNA form, the CDR3 reads TGCGCCAGCAGCTTGGGAGGTGGAGATGGCTACACCTTC. The chain recombines TRBV5-1 with TRBJ1-2; the D is unclear. This CDR3 spans 13 amino acids. V gave up 0 bases and J gave up 6 bases, with 9 bases separating them. The germline V gene has CDR1 SGHRS and CDR2 YFSETQ.

In this sample, this clonotype turned up a few times. This sequence joins TRBV4-3 and TRBJ2-5; 7 nucleotides match TRBD1. CDR1 and CDR2 (germline): LGHNA, YSLEER. This CDR3 spans 17 amino acids. V lost 3 bases to trimming and J lost 3 bases; unmatched junction nucleotides: 13. CDR3 amino acids: CASSQAQGKGDEETQYF. CDR3 bases: TGCGCCAGCAGCCAGGCACAGGGGAAGGGGGACGAAGAGACCCAGTACTTC.

This clonotype has a handful of counts. This rearrangement joins TRBV7-9 to TRBJ1-1; 8 bases fit TRBD1. From germline, CDR1 is SEHNR and CDR2 FQNEAQ (reference sequence). V gave up 4 bases and J gave up 7 bases; unmatched junction bases: 8. This CDR3 is 14 amino acids long. CDR3 in DNA: TGTGCCAGCAGCTCGGGACAGGACGTTTATGAAGCTTTCTTT. This codes for CASSSGQDVYEAFF.

This clonotype has more than one count but fewer than ten. The gene calls are TRBV5-1 and TRBJ2-5, with 7 nucleotides matching TRBD1. J gave up 4 bases and V 3 bases, and 6 bases lay outside the gene matches. The CDR3 covers 14 residues. Germline values: CDR1 SGHRS, CDR2 YFSETQ. The CDR3 nucleotides read TGCGCCAGCAGCTCAGGGGGATCGCGAGAGACCCAGTACTTC. This encodes CASSSGGSRETQYF.

The rearrangement joins TRBV20-1 to TRBJ1-1; 7 bases match TRBD1. V shed 0 bases and J 8 bases; nucleotides not matched to a gene: 9. From germline, CDR1 is DFQATT and CDR2 SNEGSKA (reference sequence). The CDR3 extends over 14 amino acids. The CDR3 loop is CSAREGRGLPEAFF. DNA for the CDR3: TGCAGTGCTAGAGAGGGGAGGGGGCTCCCCGAAGCTTTCTTT.

This chain links TRBV18 with TRBJ2-1, with TRBD2 matching over 8 bases. Per germline, CDR1 KGHSH and CDR2 LQKENI. With 3 bases clipped from V and 6 bases from J, the junction kept 7 bases outside the gene matches. The CDR3 has 15 amino acids. CDR3 residues: CASSPFGGALNEQFF. Written as DNA, the CDR3 is TGTGCCAGCTCACCTTTCGGGGGGGCCCTCAATGAGCAGTTCTTC.

In its sample, this clonotype was seen many times. The rearrangement uses TRBV29-1 and TRBJ2-5; D is perhaps TRBD2 (6 bases). Between the trimmed V and J ends, which lost 0 bases and 4 bases, there was a span of 15 bases. This CDR3 comprises 15 residues. The germline gives CDR1 SQVTM, CDR2 ANQGSEA. This chain's CDR3 is CSVEEGRGRRETQYF. The CDR3 region has the DNA TGCAGCGTTGAAGAGGGGCGGGGTAGACGAGAGACCCAGTACTTC.

This clonotype was seen many times. The chain is built from TRBV14 and TRBJ1-1; TRBD1 is a possible D gene (5 bases). The V end lost 0 bases, the J end lost 5 bases, and 13 bases lay between the germline ends. In germline, CDR1 is SGHDN, CDR2 FVKESK. CDR3 size: 15 residues. The CDR3 loop reads CASSQDGAGWTEAFF. The CDR3 nucleotides read TGTGCCAGCAGCCAAGATGGGGCAGGGTGGACTGAAGCTTTCTTT.

The table lists this clonotype with a few counts. V gene TRBV9 combines with J gene TRBJ2-1; D gene uncertain. The germline gives CDR1 SGDLS, CDR2 YYNGEE. V was clipped by 4 bases and J by 1 base, with 18 bases between them. The CDR3 contains 17 residues. In nucleotides, the CDR3 is TGTGCCAGCAGCCCTCAATGGGCAGGTGCTTCCTACAATGAGCAGTTCTTC. It yields the protein CASSPQWAGASYNEQFF. Looking up the rest from reference TRBV9 and TRBJ2-1 gives the full variable domain: DSGVTQTPKHLITATGQRVTLRCSPRSGDLSVYWYQQSLDQGLQFLIQYYNGEERAKGNILERFSAQQFPDLHSELNLSSLELGDSALYFCASSPQWAGASYNEQFFGPGTRLTVL.

This clonotype was found many times. The V and J genes are TRBV5-6 and TRBJ1-4; D possibly corresponds to TRBD1 (5 bases). CDR1 and CDR2 from the germline V gene are SGHDT and YYEEEE. V was shortened by 2 bases and J by 7 bases, with 9 bases between the two germline ends. The CDR3 is 13 residues long. This CDR3 reads CASSFDRSEKLFF. The DNA for the CDR3 is TGTGCCAGCAGCTTCGACAGATCTGAAAAACTGTTTTTT.

The gene calls are TRBV20-1 and TRBJ2-2; TRBD1 aligns across 10 bases. V shed 6 bases and J 6 bases; nucleotides not matched to a gene: 7. The germline V gene encodes CDR1 DFQATT and CDR2 SNEGSKA (reference sequence). The CDR3 runs 14 residues. CDR3 nucleotide sequence: TGCAGTGCGATCGACAGGGGGCGCGCCGGGGAGCTGTTTTTT. Translated: CSAIDRGRAGELFF.

The J gene is TRBJ2-1, the V gene TRBV7-3, with D perhaps TRBD2 (5 bases). Germline V gene sequence: CDR1 SGHTA, CDR2 FQGTGA. The CDR3 is 16 amino acids. V lost 5 bases and J 0 bases, leaving 14 bases between the germline ends. CDR3 amino acids: CASSTAGDPSYNEQFF. Written as DNA, the CDR3 is TGTGCCAGCAGCACCGCCGGGGATCCCTCCTACAATGAGCAGTTCTTC.

The sample holds many counts of this clonotype. This rearrangement joins TRBV12-3 or TRBV12-4 to TRBJ2-7; TRBD2 aligns across 10 bases. With 6 bases clipped from V and 1 base from J, the junction kept 3 bases outside the gene matches. The CDR3 runs 14 residues. The CDR3 DNA follows: TGTGCCAGCAGGGCTAGCGGGGGTTCCTACGAGCAGTACTTC. This codes for CASRASGGSYEQYF.